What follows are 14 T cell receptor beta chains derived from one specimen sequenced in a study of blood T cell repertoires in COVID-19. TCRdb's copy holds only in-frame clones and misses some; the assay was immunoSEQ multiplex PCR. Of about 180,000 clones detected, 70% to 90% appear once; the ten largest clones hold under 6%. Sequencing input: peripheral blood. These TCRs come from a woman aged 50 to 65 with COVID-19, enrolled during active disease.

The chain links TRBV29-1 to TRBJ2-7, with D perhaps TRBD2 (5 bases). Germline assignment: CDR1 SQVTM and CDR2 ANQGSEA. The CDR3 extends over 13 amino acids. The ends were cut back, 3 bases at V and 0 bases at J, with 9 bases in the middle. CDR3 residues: CSVDSGSSYEQYF. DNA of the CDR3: TGCAGCGTTGATTCGGGGAGCTCCTACGAGCAGTACTTC.

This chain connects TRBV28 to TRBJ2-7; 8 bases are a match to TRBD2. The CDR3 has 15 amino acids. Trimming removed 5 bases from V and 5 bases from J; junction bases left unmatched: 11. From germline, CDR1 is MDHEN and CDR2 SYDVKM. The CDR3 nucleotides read TGTGCCAGCAGTCCTTGGACGGGGGGGGGCCACGAGCAGTACTTC. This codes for CASSPWTGGGHEQYF.

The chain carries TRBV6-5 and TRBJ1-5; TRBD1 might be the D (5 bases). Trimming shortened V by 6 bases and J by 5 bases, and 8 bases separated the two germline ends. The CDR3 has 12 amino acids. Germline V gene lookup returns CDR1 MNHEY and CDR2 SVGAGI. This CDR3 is CASSRRDQPQHF. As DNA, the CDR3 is TGTGCCAGCAGCCGCAGGGATCAGCCCCAGCATTTT.

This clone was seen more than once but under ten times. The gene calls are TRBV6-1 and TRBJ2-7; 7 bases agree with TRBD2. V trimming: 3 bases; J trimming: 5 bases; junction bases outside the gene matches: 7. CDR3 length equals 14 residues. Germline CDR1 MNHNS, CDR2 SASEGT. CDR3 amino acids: CASSEILASDEQYF. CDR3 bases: TGTGCCAGCAGTGAGATACTAGCGTCGGACGAGCAGTACTTC.

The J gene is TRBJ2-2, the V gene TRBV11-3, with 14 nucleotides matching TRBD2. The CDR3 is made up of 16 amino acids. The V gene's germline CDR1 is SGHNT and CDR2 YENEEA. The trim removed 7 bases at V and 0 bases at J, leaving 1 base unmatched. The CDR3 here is CASTGLAGANTGELFF. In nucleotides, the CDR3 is TGTGCCAGCACGGGACTAGCGGGGGCGAACACCGGGGAGCTGTTTTTT.

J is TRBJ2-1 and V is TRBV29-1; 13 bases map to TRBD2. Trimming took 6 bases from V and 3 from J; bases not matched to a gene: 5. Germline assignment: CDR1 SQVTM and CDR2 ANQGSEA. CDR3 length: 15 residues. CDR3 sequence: CSVSTSGGSYNEQFF. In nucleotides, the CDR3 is TGCAGCGTGTCGACTAGCGGGGGGAGCTACAATGAGCAGTTCTTC.

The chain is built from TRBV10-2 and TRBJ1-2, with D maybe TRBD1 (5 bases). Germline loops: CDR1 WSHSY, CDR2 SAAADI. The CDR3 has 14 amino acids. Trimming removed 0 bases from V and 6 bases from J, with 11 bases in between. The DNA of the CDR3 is TGCGCCAGCAGTGAGTCTGACAGAATCGATGGCTACACCTTC. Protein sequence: CASSESDRIDGYTF.

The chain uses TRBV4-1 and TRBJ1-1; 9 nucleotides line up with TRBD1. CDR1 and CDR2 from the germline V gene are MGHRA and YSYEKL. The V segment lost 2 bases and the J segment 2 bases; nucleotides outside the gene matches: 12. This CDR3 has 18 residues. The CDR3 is CASSQLGGTGLPNTEAFF. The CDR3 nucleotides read TGCGCCAGCAGCCAATTGGGCGGGACAGGGCTACCCAACACTGAAGCTTTCTTT.

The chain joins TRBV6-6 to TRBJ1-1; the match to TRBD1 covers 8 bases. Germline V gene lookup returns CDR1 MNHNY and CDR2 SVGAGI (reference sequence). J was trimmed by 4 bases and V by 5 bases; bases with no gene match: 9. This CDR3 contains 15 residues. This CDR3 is CASSPTGGKATEAFF. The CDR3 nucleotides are TGTGCCAGCAGTCCAACAGGGGGGAAGGCCACTGAAGCTTTCTTT.

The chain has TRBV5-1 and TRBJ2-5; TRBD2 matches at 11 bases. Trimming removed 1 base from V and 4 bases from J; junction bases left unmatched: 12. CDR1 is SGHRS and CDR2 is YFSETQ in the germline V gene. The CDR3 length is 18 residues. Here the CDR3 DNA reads TGCGCCAGCAGCTTGTCGGCTAGCGGGGGGACTTTACGAGAGACCCAGTACTTC. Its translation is CASSLSASGGTLRETQYF.

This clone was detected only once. CDR3 region: CASSTGPNTGELFF. CDR3 nucleotide sequence: TGTGCCAGCAGTACAGGGCCGAACACCGGGGAGCTGTTTTTT. The J gene is TRBJ2-2, the V gene TRBV6-5, with a possible D match to TRBD1 (6 bases). The CDR3 runs 14 residues. Per germline, CDR1 MNHEY and CDR2 SVGAGI. Trimming cost V 5 bases and J 0 bases, with 7 bases left between them.

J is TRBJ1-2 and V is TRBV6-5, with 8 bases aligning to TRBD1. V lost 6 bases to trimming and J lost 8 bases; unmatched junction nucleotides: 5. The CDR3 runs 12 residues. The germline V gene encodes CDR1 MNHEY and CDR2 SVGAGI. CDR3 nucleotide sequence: TGTGCCAGCAGCAGCACAGGGGGAGGCTACACCTTC. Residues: CASSSTGGGYTF.

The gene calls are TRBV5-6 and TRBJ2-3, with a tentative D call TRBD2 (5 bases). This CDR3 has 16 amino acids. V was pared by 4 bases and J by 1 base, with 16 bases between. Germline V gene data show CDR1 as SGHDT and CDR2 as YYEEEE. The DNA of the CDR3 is TGTGCCAGCAGCAGCGAACTAGGGTGGGGCACAGATACGCAGTATTTT. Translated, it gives CASSSELGWGTDTQYF.

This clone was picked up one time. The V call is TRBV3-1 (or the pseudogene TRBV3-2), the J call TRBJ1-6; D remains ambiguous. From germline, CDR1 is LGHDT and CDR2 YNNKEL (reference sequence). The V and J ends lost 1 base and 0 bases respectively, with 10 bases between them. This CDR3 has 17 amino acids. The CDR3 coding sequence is TGTGCCAGCAGCCAAGGCGGCTCGAGCTCCTATAATTCACCCCTCCACTTT. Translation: CASSQGGSSSYNSPLHF.